This note documents a single T cell receptor (beta chain) sequence. TCRdb's copy holds only in-frame clones and misses some; the assay was immunoSEQ multiplex PCR. The sample consists of 98,000 or so clones, 84% of them appearing once. The sample is drawn from a study of blood T cell repertoires in COVID-19. The germline gives CDR1 LNHNV, CDR2 YYDKDF (reference sequence). The germline V and J ends were trimmed by 1 base and 7 bases, with 19 bases remaining between them. This CDR3 is built from 17 residues. The sequence was collected from a man in his 60s with acute or convalescent COVID-19. The chain employs TRBV15 and TRBJ1-4; D gene uncertain. The sample taken for sequencing was peripheral blood. Here the CDR3 reads CATSRVGGLGLGEKLFF. Written as DNA, the CDR3 is TGTGCCACCAGCAGAGTTGGAGGGCTTGGCTTGGGTGAAAAACTGTTTTTT.